A selection of T cell receptor beta chains follows, all from one sample in a study of T cells after yellow fever vaccination. MiXCR was run by TCRdb on the 5' RACE reads, yielding one entry per CDR3 protein. The sample has fewer than 400,000 distinct CDR3 sequences, roughly 6.1% seen once; the top ten hold 15%. This specimen was PBMCs, taken 5 days after the yellow fever booster vaccination. The receptors originated from a man aged 25 to 45 who received the YFV17D yellow fever vaccine. Each CDR3 is given with its conserved first and last residue. Fields, in order: CDR3 DNA, CDR3 protein, clone size, D gene, CDR3 length, J gene, V gene. A D gene is named only where the DNA matches it firmly. Clone size is not always given. Where it is, it says once, few, many or a class for expanded clones.

DNA: TGCAGTGCTAGGGCTAGCTTCTACAATGAGCAGTTCTTC
CDR3: CSARASFYNEQFF
size: many
D: -
length: 13
J: TRBJ2-1
V: TRBV20-1

DNA: TGTGCCAGCAGCCAACGGGAGGGCCTGTTCGGGGAGCTGTTTTTT
CDR3: CASSQREGLFGELFF
size: few
D: TRBD2
length: 15
J: TRBJ2-2
V: TRBV14

DNA: TGTGCCAGCGGTCTTCGGACCGGGACGGACGAGCAGTACTTC
CDR3: CASGLRTGTDEQYF
size: many
D: -
length: 14
J: TRBJ2-7
V: TRBV7-9

DNA: TGTGCCAGCAGTTTAAGTAGGGGGGGAACCTACGAGCAGTACTTC
CDR3: CASSLSRGGTYEQYF
size: -
D: -
length: 15
J: TRBJ2-7
V: TRBV27

DNA: TGTGCCTGGGGCTACGGCCTGTACGAGCAGTACTTC
CDR3: CAWGYGLYEQYF
size: -
D: -
length: 12
J: TRBJ2-7
V: TRBV30

DNA: TGTGCCAGCAGCGGACTAGCGGGCCCCTACAATGAGCAGTTCTTC
CDR3: CASSGLAGPYNEQFF
size: -
D: TRBD2
length: 15
J: TRBJ2-1
V: TRBV7-6

DNA: TGTGCCAGCAGCTACACAGATACGCAGTATTTT
CDR3: CASSYTDTQYF
size: many
D: -
length: 11
J: TRBJ2-3
V: TRBV7-2

DNA: TGTGCCAGCAGCGCACCGGGACGAAACCCCGGGGAGCTGTTTTTT
CDR3: CASSAPGRNPGELFF
size: few
D: -
length: 15
J: TRBJ2-2
V: TRBV9

DNA: TGTGCCAGCTCACCTAGCGGGAGCGTTGGTAATGAGCAGTTCTTC
CDR3: CASSPSGSVGNEQFF
size: many
D: TRBD2
length: 15
J: TRBJ2-1
V: TRBV18

DNA: TGCGCCAGCAGCATAGGGGTAGCGGGAGTACCCTCGCAGTTGAAGACAGATACGCAGTATTTT
CDR3: CASSIGVAGVPSQLKTDTQYF
size: -
D: TRBD2
length: 21
J: TRBJ2-3
V: TRBV4-1

DNA: TGTGCCAGCAGTTGGGATCCCAGCCGGGAGACCCAGTACTTC
CDR3: CASSWDPSRETQYF
size: few
D: -
length: 14
J: TRBJ2-5
V: TRBV12-3/TRBV12-4

DNA: TGCAGCGTTTTGACTAGCGGGGCCGAGCAGTACTTC
CDR3: CSVLTSGAEQYF
size: few
D: TRBD2
length: 12
J: TRBJ2-7
V: TRBV29-1

DNA: TGCAGTGCTATCCTAGGGAGTGGGTACAATGAGCAGTTCTTC
CDR3: CSAILGSGYNEQFF
size: few
D: -
length: 14
J: TRBJ2-1
V: TRBV20-1

DNA: TGCAGCGTCGCAGAACTAGCGGGATTATATGAGCAGTTCTTC
CDR3: CSVAELAGLYEQFF
size: few
D: TRBD2
length: 14
J: TRBJ2-1
V: TRBV29-1

DNA: TGTGCCAGCAGTTCCTACCTCGGCGGGAGGGGGACCTACAATGAGCAGTTCTTC
CDR3: CASSSYLGGRGTYNEQFF
size: few
D: TRBD2
length: 18
J: TRBJ2-1
V: TRBV28

DNA: TGTGCCACCAGCAGAGATTCAGGAAGTTCGGCCAAAAACATTCAGTACTTC
CDR3: CATSRDSGSSAKNIQYF
size: few
D: -
length: 17
J: TRBJ2-4
V: TRBV15

DNA: TGTGCCAGCAGCTCACAGGGTTCCGTGGTGTACGCTTTCTTT
CDR3: CASSSQGSVVYAFF
size: many
D: -
length: 14
J: TRBJ1-1
V: TRBV7-2

DNA: TGTGCCAGCAGCTTAGCGGGGGGCGAAGACATTCAGTACTTC
CDR3: CASSLAGGEDIQYF
size: few
D: -
length: 14
J: TRBJ2-4
V: TRBV7-2

DNA: TGTGCCAGCAGCCAAGACTGGGGAGGCTTTGATACGCAGTATTTT
CDR3: CASSQDWGGFDTQYF
size: -
D: -
length: 15
J: TRBJ2-3
V: TRBV14

DNA: TGTGCCAGCAGCTTAGGGGGAGGTGGGCCCCTGCGAAACACCATATATTTT
CDR3: CASSLGGGGPLRNTIYF
size: few
D: -
length: 17
J: TRBJ1-3
V: TRBV7-9

DNA: TGCGCCAGCCGCTATGGGACAGGGAGCTCCTACGAGCAGTACTTC
CDR3: CASRYGTGSSYEQYF
size: few
D: TRBD1
length: 15
J: TRBJ2-7
V: TRBV5-1

DNA: TGCGCCAGCAGTGCTGGGACAGGATCTTCTAAGGGCACAGATACGCAGTATTTT
CDR3: CASSAGTGSSKGTDTQYF
size: -
D: TRBD1
length: 18
J: TRBJ2-3
V: TRBV5-1

DNA: TGTGCCAGCAGCTACGGGACAGGGCCCTACGAGCAGTACTTC
CDR3: CASSYGTGPYEQYF
size: many
D: TRBD1
length: 14
J: TRBJ2-7
V: TRBV7-2

DNA: TGCAGCGCTGCAGGGGGCGCTTCCGGGGAGCTGTTTTTT
CDR3: CSAAGGASGELFF
size: -
D: TRBD1
length: 13
J: TRBJ2-2
V: TRBV29-1

DNA: TGCAGTGCCATAAGCGGCCTAGCGGGAGAAGGGACCCAGTACTTC
CDR3: CSAISGLAGEGTQYF
size: few
D: TRBD2
length: 15
J: TRBJ2-5
V: TRBV20-1

DNA: TGTGCCAGCAGTTATCGGGGGAGCACAGATACGCAGTATTTT
CDR3: CASSYRGSTDTQYF
size: many
D: -
length: 14
J: TRBJ2-3
V: TRBV12-3/TRBV12-4

DNA: TGCAGTGCTAAAGCACCAACTAATGAAAAACTGTTTTTT
CDR3: CSAKAPTNEKLFF
size: -
D: -
length: 13
J: TRBJ1-4
V: TRBV20-1

DNA: TGCGCCAGCAGCTTGAACCAGGGACAGGGTACCACCGGGGAGCTGTTTTTT
CDR3: CASSLNQGQGTTGELFF
size: -
D: TRBD1
length: 17
J: TRBJ2-2
V: TRBV5-1

DNA: TGTGCCAGCAGTTCCCGACAGGGCCGGTCGAATTCACCCCTCCACTTT
CDR3: CASSSRQGRSNSPLHF
size: many
D: TRBD1
length: 16
J: TRBJ1-6
V: TRBV27

DNA: TGTGCCAGCAGCTCCAGGGGTAATCAGCCCCAGCATTTT
CDR3: CASSSRGNQPQHF
size: few
D: -
length: 13
J: TRBJ1-5
V: TRBV7-2

DNA: TGTGCCAGCACCCAAGAAGGGCTAGCGAAGACCCAGTACTTC
CDR3: CASTQEGLAKTQYF
size: few
D: -
length: 14
J: TRBJ2-5
V: TRBV28

DNA: TGTGCCAGCAGCTTTCTAGGCGGGAGGTCGGGAGATACGCAGTATTTT
CDR3: CASSFLGGRSGDTQYF
size: -
D: TRBD2
length: 16
J: TRBJ2-3
V: TRBV5-4

DNA: TGTGCCAGCAGCTTTGACAGGGGGCCGTACGAGCAGTACTTC
CDR3: CASSFDRGPYEQYF
size: few
D: TRBD1
length: 14
J: TRBJ2-7
V: TRBV7-2

DNA: TGTGCCAGCTCCGCCGTAGCGGGAGATTCGAATGAGCAGTTCTTC
CDR3: CASSAVAGDSNEQFF
size: few
D: TRBD2
length: 15
J: TRBJ2-1
V: TRBV18

DNA: TGTGCCAGCAGCTTTACAGGGGTCGAGCAGTACTTC
CDR3: CASSFTGVEQYF
size: many
D: TRBD1
length: 12
J: TRBJ2-7
V: TRBV7-9

DNA: TGCACCAGCAGCCTTTGGGGGCCCTCCTACAATGAGCAGTTCTTC
CDR3: CTSSLWGPSYNEQFF
size: -
D: -
length: 15
J: TRBJ2-1
V: TRBV4-3

DNA: TGTGCCAGGACTGGGGGCCTCCAAGAGACCCAGTACTTC
CDR3: CARTGGLQETQYF
size: few
D: -
length: 13
J: TRBJ2-5
V: TRBV2

DNA: TGTGCCAGAGGTTCGCGTATCTCATATCAGGACACTGAAGCTTTCTTT
CDR3: CARGSRISYQDTEAFF
size: -
D: -
length: 16
J: TRBJ1-1
V: TRBV12-3/TRBV12-4

DNA: TGTGCCAGCAGCCCCACCAGGAACAGCACCTACGAGCAGTACTTC
CDR3: CASSPTRNSTYEQYF
size: -
D: -
length: 15
J: TRBJ2-7
V: TRBV7-9

DNA: TGTGCCAGCTCACGCAGCAGGGGCGCCGACAATGAGCAGTTCTTC
CDR3: CASSRSRGADNEQFF
size: few
D: -
length: 15
J: TRBJ2-1
V: TRBV18

DNA: TGCGCCAGCAGCAAACTAGCGGGAGGAGTGGAAAACATTCAGTACTTC
CDR3: CASSKLAGGVENIQYF
size: many
D: TRBD2
length: 16
J: TRBJ2-4
V: TRBV5-1

DNA: TGTGCCAGCAGCCAAGGGCTAGCGGGAGGGCGAAACACCGGGGAGCTGTTTTTT
CDR3: CASSQGLAGGRNTGELFF
size: many
D: TRBD2
length: 18
J: TRBJ2-2
V: TRBV14

DNA: TGCAGCGTTGCAGTGACCGCGGGAGTAGCCGGGGAGCTGTTTTTT
CDR3: CSVAVTAGVAGELFF
size: few
D: TRBD2
length: 15
J: TRBJ2-2
V: TRBV29-1

DNA: TGCGCCAGCAGTGAGGGGATAGCGGCCCAGTACCAAGAGACCCAGTACTTC
CDR3: CASSEGIAAQYQETQYF
size: -
D: -
length: 17
J: TRBJ2-5
V: TRBV10-1

DNA: TGTGCCAGCAGCCCCGCCGGGCGCCCCGATGAGCAGTTCTTC
CDR3: CASSPAGRPDEQFF
size: -
D: -
length: 14
J: TRBJ2-1
V: TRBV11-2

DNA: TGCGCCAGCATCCCGCGGGAGATCAAAAACATTCAGTACTTC
CDR3: CASIPREIKNIQYF
size: few
D: TRBD2
length: 14
J: TRBJ2-4
V: TRBV5-1

DNA: TGCAGTGCTAAGACTAGCGGGAGACAGGGAGAGACCCAGTACTTC
CDR3: CSAKTSGRQGETQYF
size: few
D: TRBD2
length: 15
J: TRBJ2-5
V: TRBV20-1

DNA: TGTGCCAGCAGGCCGGGGTGGAACACCGGGGAGCTGTTTTTT
CDR3: CASRPGWNTGELFF
size: many
D: -
length: 14
J: TRBJ2-2
V: TRBV12-3/TRBV12-4

DNA: TGTGCCAGCACCGATTCACGGATGGGGAACACTGAAGCTTTCTTT
CDR3: CASTDSRMGNTEAFF
size: -
D: -
length: 15
J: TRBJ1-1
V: TRBV5-6

DNA: TGTGCCAGCAGGTTAGGGACTAGCGGGAGATTGAGGTATGAGCAGTTCTTC
CDR3: CASRLGTSGRLRYEQFF
size: -
D: TRBD2
length: 17
J: TRBJ2-1
V: TRBV11-2

DNA: TGTGCCAGCTCACCACTCCCCGCAGGAGAGCAGTACTTC
CDR3: CASSPLPAGEQYF
size: few
D: -
length: 13
J: TRBJ2-7
V: TRBV18

DNA: TGTGCCATCAGTACCGGGAAGGCCTACAATGAGCAGTTCTTC
CDR3: CAISTGKAYNEQFF
size: few
D: -
length: 14
J: TRBJ2-1
V: TRBV10-3

DNA: TGTGCCAGCACCCGGACACGAGAGACCCAGTACTTC
CDR3: CASTRTRETQYF
size: many
D: -
length: 12
J: TRBJ2-5
V: TRBV3-1

DNA: TGTGCCAGCAGTCTTCGAGAAGTTGGTTTTTCACCCCTCCACTTT
CDR3: CASSLREVGFSPLHF
size: -
D: -
length: 15
J: TRBJ1-6
V: TRBV3-1

DNA: TGCGCCAGCAGCAAAAGGACTAGCGGAGACTACGAGCAGTACTTC
CDR3: CASSKRTSGDYEQYF
size: many
D: TRBD2
length: 15
J: TRBJ2-7
V: TRBV5-1

DNA: TGCAGCGGGGACGAACCGGGACTAGCGGGAGTTCGGGAGACCCAGTACTTC
CDR3: CSGDEPGLAGVRETQYF
size: -
D: TRBD2
length: 17
J: TRBJ2-5
V: TRBV29-1

DNA: TGCGCCAGCAGCTTGAGACTAGCGGGATCGAATGAGCAGTTCTTC
CDR3: CASSLRLAGSNEQFF
size: many
D: TRBD2
length: 15
J: TRBJ2-1
V: TRBV5-1